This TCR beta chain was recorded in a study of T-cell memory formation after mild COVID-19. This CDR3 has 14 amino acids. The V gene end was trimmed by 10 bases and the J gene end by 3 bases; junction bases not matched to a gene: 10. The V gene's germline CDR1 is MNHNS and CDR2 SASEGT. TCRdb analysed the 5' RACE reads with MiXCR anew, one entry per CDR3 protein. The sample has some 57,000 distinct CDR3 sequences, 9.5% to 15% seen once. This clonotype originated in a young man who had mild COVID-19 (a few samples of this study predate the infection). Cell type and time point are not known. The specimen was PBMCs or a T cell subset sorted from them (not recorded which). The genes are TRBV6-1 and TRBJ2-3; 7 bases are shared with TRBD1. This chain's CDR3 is CATRATGSTDTQYF. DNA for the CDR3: TGTGCCACCCGGGCGACAGGGTCAACAGATACGCAGTATTTT.